This TCR beta chain derives from a study of cytomegalovirus exposure and HLA in healthy donors. 13 Jbeta primers and 60 Vbeta primers were used for the PCR. Sequenced by immunoSEQ multiplex PCR; TCRdb stores in-frame clones only, minus some. This sample has about 120,000 clones; about 70% occur once, and the top ten carry about 7.3%. This CDR3 is built from 14 residues. V lost 4 bases and J 2 bases, leaving 9 bases between the germline ends. The germline CDR1 and CDR2 sequences are SGHTA and FQGNSA. A remark on this clone: Its antigen remains unidentified.

Overall study findings and caveats: Productive status was seen about 90% or about 30% of the time for most TCR beta V segments in an earlier analysis. Investigators reported 150 to 200 TCR beta chains as tied to cytomegalovirus. Most of the CMV-associated TCR beta chains (in a later analysis) appeared to be HLA-restricted. Later on, a genetic analysis was performed. It linked a missense variant in DCLRE1C with V- and J-gene trimming of TCR beta.

The sample taken for sequencing was PBMCs. The TCR was taken from a male donor in good health and CMV-seronegative. The rearrangement uses TRBV7-2 and TRBJ2-1, with D perhaps matching TRBD2 (5 bases). The CDR3 region is CASSSRAPYNEQFF. The CDR3, as DNA: TGTGCCAGCAGCTCGCGGGCGCCCTACAATGAGCAGTTCTTC. Full variable domain (rest looked up from reference TRBV7-2 and TRBJ2-1): GAGVSQSPSNKVTEKGKDVELRCDPISGHTALYWYRQSLGQGLEFLIYFQGNSAPDKSGLPSDRFSAERTGGSVSTLTIQRTQQEDSAVYLCASSSRAPYNEQFFGPGTRLTVL.